A single sample gave rise to the 27 T cell receptor beta chains below, sequenced in a study of CD8 T cells in ankylosing spondylitis. Findings of the study overall: Seven to nine highly homologous variants made up a TCR beta motif, and this motif appeared characteristic of ankylosing spondylitis blood.

These receptors' antigens are unknown. TCRdb independently ran MiXCR on the 5' RACE reads; one entry per CDR3 protein. There are under 850,000 distinct CDR3 sequences in the sample; under 20% occur only once, and about 20% lies in the top ten. The sequencing sample was made of blood, either unsorted or a sorted T cell fraction (not recorded which). These receptors were obtained from a male donor with ankylosing spondylitis.

This clonotype showed up just a few times. The CDR3 nucleotides are TGTGCCAGCAGCCCCTACCTCCGGGACAGATCCGGGGAGCTGTTTTTT. The encoded protein is CASSPYLRDRSGELFF. V is TRBV12-3 or TRBV12-4 and J is TRBJ2-2, with TRBD1 identical over 7 bases. The CDR3 runs to 16 residues. Trimming at V came to 6 bases and at J to 6 bases, leaving 13 bases not matched to a gene.

This clonotype was counted a few times. The V gene is TRBV11-2, the J gene TRBJ2-7; TRBD2 agrees at 7 bases. This CDR3 comprises 16 residues. Germline lookup yields CDR1 SGHAT and CDR2 FQNNGV. The V gene end was trimmed by 6 bases and the J gene end by 2 bases; junction bases not matched to a gene: 13. Here the CDR3 DNA reads TGTGCCAGCAGAACATGGGGGGGACGGGAAACCTACGAGCAGTACTTC. Protein: CASRTWGGRETYEQYF.

This clonotype was picked up a small number of times. The rearrangement uses TRBV20-1 and TRBJ1-1; TRBD1 agrees at 7 bases. CDR1 and CDR2 from the germline V gene are DFQATT and SNEGSKA (reference sequence). Germline trimming cut 0 bases from V and 6 bases from J; bases unmatched to any gene: 4. There are 13 residues in the CDR3. CDR3 protein: CSAREVGGAEAFF. CDR3 coding DNA: TGCAGTGCTAGAGAGGTAGGGGGCGCTGAAGCTTTCTTT.

This clonotype showed up just a few times. The genes are TRBV12-3 or TRBV12-4 and TRBJ2-3, with D unresolved. V gave up 6 bases and J gave up 2 bases, with 9 bases separating them. The CDR3 consists of 13 residues. CDR3 coding DNA: TGTGCCAGCAGGTCTACGAACACAGATACGCAGTATTTT. This encodes CASRSTNTDTQYF.

This chain links TRBV7-2 with TRBJ2-1; 9 bases map to TRBD2. The CDR3 sequence is 14 residues long. V gave up 5 bases and J gave up 5 bases; unmatched junction bases: 4. CDR1 is SGHTA and CDR2 is FQGNSA in the germline V gene. Here the CDR3 DNA reads TGTGCCAGCAGCATCTCTAGCGGGAACAATGAGCAGTTCTTC. As protein: CASSISSGNNEQFF. The full variable domain, completed using reference TRBV7-2 and TRBJ2-1, is GAGVSQSPSNKVTEKGKDVELRCDPISGHTALYWYRQSLGQGLEFLIYFQGNSAPDKSGLPSDRFSAERTGGSVSTLTIQRTQQEDSAVYLCASSISSGNNEQFFGPGTRLTVL.

The chain carries TRBV4-3 and TRBJ2-1; D remains unclear. Germline V CDR1 and CDR2: LGHNA, YSLEER. Trimming took off 0 bases at V and 0 bases at J, with 12 bases between the two ends. The CDR3 has 17 amino acids. Here the CDR3 reads CASSQESAGISYNEQFF. In nucleotides, the CDR3 is TGCGCCAGCAGCCAAGAATCCGCAGGCATCTCCTACAATGAGCAGTTCTTC.

This clonotype was observed a handful of times. The chain has TRBV12-3 or TRBV12-4 and TRBJ2-3; D is perhaps TRBD1 or TRBD2 (5 bases each). V was pared by 4 bases and J by 10 bases, with 15 bases between. The CDR3 loop spans 13 amino acids. CDR3 nucleotides: TGTGCCAGCAGTTCGAATCCCCGGGACCCGCAGTATTTT. This sequence encodes CASSSNPRDPQYF.

The chain uses TRBV5-1 and TRBJ1-2; 9 bases are a match to TRBD1. The length of the CDR3 is 16 residues. CDR1 SGHRS and CDR2 YFSETQ come from the germline V gene. V shed 3 bases, J shed 7 bases, and the junction held 13 bases outside the gene matches. For the CDR3, the DNA is TGCGCCAGCAGCTCCGGGACAGGGAGTTCCACTATTGGCTACACCTTC. It translates to CASSSGTGSSTIGYTF.

This clonotype appeared a few times. The chain has TRBV6-1 and TRBJ1-1, with 7 bases fitting TRBD1. There are 13 residues in the CDR3. Germline loops: CDR1 MNHNS, CDR2 SASEGT. Trimming took 10 bases from V and 5 from J; bases not matched to a gene: 10. The CDR3 region has the DNA TGTGCCACACAACAGGGGAGGGGGACTGAAGCTTTCTTT. The encoded protein is CATQQGRGTEAFF.

A few counts support this clonotype. J is TRBJ2-1 and V is TRBV4-1, with D possibly being TRBD2 (6 bases). Germline V CDR1 and CDR2: MGHRA, YSYEKL. V was cut by 0 bases and J by 7 bases, with 19 bases left in between. CDR3 length: 17 amino acids. The CDR3 nucleotides are TGCGCCAGCAGCCAAGATCCGCCGTCTAGCGTGTGGAATGAGCAGTTCTTC. Amino acid sequence: CASSQDPPSSVWNEQFF.

V usage is TRBV4-1 and J usage is TRBJ2-1, with 7 bases matching TRBD2. V lost 3 bases and J lost 2; bases outside the gene matches: 7. This CDR3 has 16 amino acids. Germline-derived CDR1 and CDR2 are MGHRA and YSYEKL. The CDR3 nucleotides are TGCGCCAGCAGCCAGGGCAGCGGGGTCCCCTACAATGAGCAGTTCTTC. This gives the protein CASSQGSGVPYNEQFF.

This chain uses TRBV28 with TRBJ1-1, with D possibly being TRBD1 (5 bases). CDR1 is MDHEN, CDR2 SYDVKM, per germline. Trimming removed 5 bases from V and 11 bases from J, with 21 bases in between. CDR3 size: 14 residues. As DNA, the CDR3 is TGTGCCAGCAGTCCTGGGGGTACGATAGCTCGGGCTTTCTTT. It yields the protein CASSPGGTIARAFF.

This clonotype was counted a few times. The chain combines TRBV20-1 with TRBJ1-6; 11 bases map to TRBD1. The germline V gene encodes CDR1 DFQATT and CDR2 SNEGSKA (reference sequence). This CDR3 has 16 amino acids. J gave up 4 bases and V 6 bases, and 8 bases lay outside the gene matches. The CDR3 here is CSASIRDRGYNSPLHF. The CDR3 nucleotides are TGCAGTGCCTCAATCCGGGACAGGGGGTATAATTCACCCCTCCACTTT.

This chain connects TRBV4-2 to TRBJ1-1; D is undetermined. CDR1 is LGHNA, CDR2 YNFKEQ, per germline. The CDR3 consists of 14 residues. Trimming pared 1 base from V and 3 bases from J, leaving 9 bases between. The CDR3 DNA is TGTGCCAGCAGCCAAGGGGCATGGGACACTGAAGCTTTCTTT. Its protein product is CASSQGAWDTEAFF.

This clonotype was counted a few times. The chain uses TRBV5-1 and TRBJ1-1, with D possibly matching TRBD1 (5 bases). CDR1 SGHRS and CDR2 YFSETQ come from the germline V gene. The V end lost 0 bases, the J end lost 1 base, and 13 bases lay between the germline ends. The CDR3 extends over 16 amino acids. The CDR3: CASSLGPGPQNTEAFF. The CDR3, as DNA: TGCGCCAGCAGCTTGGGCCCGGGACCACAGAACACTGAAGCTTTCTTT.

This rearrangement joins TRBV4-1 to TRBJ1-4; D not certain. There are 14 residues in the CDR3. With 2 bases removed from V and 4 bases from J, the gap between germline ends came to 8 bases. Germline V gives CDR1 MGHRA, CDR2 YSYEKL. CDR3 region: CASSQTQVNEKLFF. The CDR3 DNA follows: TGCGCCAGCAGCCAAACGCAGGTTAATGAAAAACTGTTTTTT.

The chain carries TRBV29-1 and TRBJ1-2; D gene uncertain. The CDR3 spans 14 residues. Germline CDR1 is SQVTM and CDR2 is ANQGSEA. Trimming pared 3 bases from V and 0 bases from J, leaving 11 bases between. CDR3 amino acids: CSVDDFIANYGYTF. In nucleotides, the CDR3 is TGCAGCGTTGACGACTTCATAGCTAACTATGGCTACACCTTC.

Notes on this clonotype: A much larger clone lies one base from this, so it may be a read error. The chain links TRBV12-3 or TRBV12-4 to TRBJ2-7, with D perhaps given as TRBD1 or TRBD2 (5 bases each). With 4 bases removed from V and 9 bases from J, the gap between germline ends came to 22 bases. The CDR3 contains 15 residues. Here the CDR3 reads CASSSSGTGVGGQYF. The CDR3 DNA reads TGTGCCAGCAGTTCATCGGGGACCGGGGTAGGAGGGCAGTACTTC.

V and J are TRBV7-9 and TRBJ2-1; D gene uncertain. V gave up 5 bases and J gave up 8 bases, with 13 bases separating them. The CDR3 extends over 13 amino acids. Germline CDR1 and CDR2: SEHNR and FQNEAQ (reference sequence). This CDR3 reads CASSQWGSDEQFF. CDR3 coding DNA: TGTGCCAGCAGCCAGTGGGGATCTGATGAGCAGTTCTTC.

The J gene is TRBJ2-3, the V gene TRBV7-2, with TRBD1 matching 7 bases. The CDR3 is 14 residues long. J was trimmed by 5 bases and V by 5 bases; bases with no gene match: 7. CDR1 and CDR2 (germline): SGHTA, FQGNSA. This CDR3 is CASSPWDSEDTQYF. CDR3 coding DNA: TGTGCCAGCAGCCCTTGGGACAGCGAAGATACGCAGTATTTT.

In its sample, this clonotype was seen a few times. The V and J genes are TRBV7-9 and TRBJ1-6; D perhaps matches TRBD1 (5 bases). This CDR3 contains 15 residues. Trimming cost V 1 base and J 9 bases, with 13 bases left between them. Germline V lookup: CDR1 SEHNR, CDR2 FQNEAQ (reference sequence). The CDR3 sequence: CASSLGGDGSSPLHF. DNA of the CDR3: TGTGCCAGCAGCTTAGGGGGGGACGGCAGTTCACCCCTCCACTTT.

This clonotype occurred a few times. The CDR3 sequence: CASSYSNLGGTEAFF. The CDR3 nucleotides are TGTGCCAGCAGTTACTCGAACTTGGGGGGAACTGAAGCTTTCTTT. The J gene is TRBJ1-1, the V gene TRBV6-5, with D maybe TRBD1 (5 bases). Per the germline V gene, CDR1 is MNHEY and CDR2 is SVGAGI. V lost 0 bases, J lost 5 bases, and 13 bases lay in between. This CDR3 region has 15 residues.

This clonotype occurred a few times. The V gene is TRBV6-5, the J gene TRBJ1-1, with D possibly matching TRBD1 (5 bases). Germline loops: CDR1 MNHEY, CDR2 SVGAGI. Trimming stripped 1 base from V and 7 bases from J, with 7 bases between. CDR3 length equals 12 residues. The CDR3 is CASSYWGGEAFF. CDR3 bases: TGTGCCAGCAGTTACTGGGGGGGTGAAGCTTTCTTT.

This clonotype was observed a few times. The CDR3 here is CASSTSVTGSTEAFF. The CDR3 DNA follows: TGTGCCAGCAGTACTTCAGTGACAGGGAGTACTGAAGCTTTCTTT. The chain recombines TRBV6-2 or TRBV6-3 with TRBJ1-1; 7 bases are a match to TRBD1. V trimming: 5 bases; J trimming: 5 bases; junction bases outside the gene matches: 11. This CDR3 has 15 residues. Germline lookup yields CDR1 MNHEY and CDR2 SVGEGT.

The V call is TRBV6-1, the J call TRBJ2-7; D unclear. The CDR3 is 13 residues long. Germline lookup yields CDR1 MNHNS and CDR2 SASEGT. Trimming took 5 bases from V and 5 from J, leaving 13 bases between them. CDR3 DNA sequence: TGTGCCAGCAGTACCTCATCCATGAACGAGCAGTACTTC. Its protein product is CASSTSSMNEQYF.

This sequence joins TRBV11-2 and TRBJ2-7; the match to TRBD1 covers 8 bases. With V trimmed by 2 bases and J by 6 bases, 9 bases remained unmatched. This CDR3 has 15 amino acids. The germline V gene encodes CDR1 SGHAT and CDR2 FQNNGV. The CDR3 loop is CASSLTGGSTAEQYF. In DNA form, the CDR3 reads TGTGCCAGCAGCTTAACAGGGGGAAGTACGGCCGAGCAGTACTTC.

This clonotype was seen many times. This chain joins TRBV12-3 or TRBV12-4 and TRBJ2-7, with 9 positions matching TRBD2. CDR3 length: 15 amino acids. V was pared by 6 bases and J by 0 bases, with 6 bases of the junction left unmatched. The CDR3 sequence is CASSPSGASSYEQYF. The CDR3 nucleotides are TGTGCCAGCAGCCCTAGCGGGGCAAGCTCCTACGAGCAGTACTTC.